The clone carrying this T cell receptor (beta chain) was seen ten or more times. Its target is not known. Trimming shortened V by 6 bases and J by 0 bases, and 12 bases separated the two germline ends. The CDR3 runs 15 residues. The record originates from a study of T-cell reconstitution after alpha-beta-depleted transplantation in children. Study outcomes and limitations: Reportedly, roughly two months post-transplant, alpha-beta T cells arose from several hundred expanded graft clones.

Preparation of the TCRbeta library used unique molecular identifiers. MiXCR, run by TCRdb on the PCR reads, gives a single entry per CDR3 protein. The sample holds tens of thousands of distinct CDR3 sequences; around 6.6% are singletons and the top ten take over 25%. This sequence originates from a child less than two years old who had a stem cell transplant for acute myeloid leukemia, so the T cells may come from the graft donor. The sequencing here drew on peripheral blood, taken 60 days after TCRalphabeta/CD19-depleted stem cell transplant. The J gene is TRBJ1-3, the V gene TRBV12-3 or TRBV12-4, with unresolved D. The CDR3 is CASSLTAGSGNTIYF. The CDR3 nucleotides read TGTGCCAGCAGCCTCACCGCGGGCTCTGGAAACACCATATATTTT.